The 16 T cell receptor beta chains given below trace back to one sample, sequenced in a study of identical twins' blood T cells. TCRdb reprocessed the 5' RACE reads via MiXCR and lists one record per CDR3 protein. The table records roughly 340,000 distinct CDR3 sequences, more than 25% of them present only once. The sequencing input was PBMCs. The receptors derive from a woman aged 18 to 49 in good health.

This clonotype was seen only a few times. The chain joins TRBV5-1 to TRBJ2-2, with D uncertain. CDR1 is SGHRS, CDR2 YFSETQ, per germline. V was shortened by 1 base and J by 6 bases, with 16 bases between the two germline ends. The CDR3 contains 16 residues. The CDR3 DNA is TGCGCCAGCAGCTTGATGTACCTAAATTCGGCCGGGGAGCTGTTTTTT. Amino acids: CASSLMYLNSAGELFF. The full variable domain, its missing parts supplied by reference TRBV5-1 and TRBJ2-2, is KAGVTQTPRYLIKTRGQQVTLSCSPISGHRSVSWYQQTPGQGLQFLFEYFSETQRNKGNFPGRFSGRQFSNSRSEMNVSTLELGDSALYLCASSLMYLNSAGELFFGEGSRLTVL.

The sample holds a few counts of this clonotype. The junction differs from germline at one of its ends, possibly a read error. V is TRBV10-3 and J is TRBJ2-7, with a weak D call TRBD1 (5 bases). Germline CDR1 ENHRY, CDR2 SYGVKD. The CDR3 runs to 12 residues. In nucleotides, the CDR3 is TGTGCCATCAGTGAGTCGTGGACACGTTGCGCATTC. It is translated as CAISESWTRCAF.

To note about this clonotype: This sequence may be a read error, since a much larger clone differs from it by one base. The chain carries TRBV10-3 and TRBJ2-3; 8 bases agree with TRBD2. This CDR3 has 17 residues. CDR1 ENHRY and CDR2 SYGVKD come from the germline V gene. The CDR3 region is CSISERTSRRGGDTQYF. The CDR3 nucleotides are TGTTCCATCAGTGAGCGGACTAGCCGGAGAGGGGGAGATACGCAGTATTTT.

A few counts support this clonotype. The chain recombines TRBV24-1 with TRBJ1-2; 10 bases match TRBD1. The J segment lost 4 bases and the V segment lost 2 bases, leaving 9 bases of the junction unmatched. The CDR3 loop spans 17 amino acids. The germline V gene has CDR1 KGHDR and CDR2 SFDVKD. In nucleotides, the CDR3 is TGTGCCACCAGTGATTCCTCCGGGACAGGGGATGGCTATGGCTACACCTTC. It yields the protein CATSDSSGTGDGYGYTF.

This clonotype was recorded at least ten times. V gene TRBV20-1 combines with J gene TRBJ1-1; no clear D. This CDR3 contains 13 residues. Germline CDR1 reads DFQATT; CDR2 reads SNEGSKA (reference sequence). The V end lost 0 bases, the J end lost 2 bases, and 7 bases lay between the germline ends. The CDR3: CSAREDTNTEAFF. CDR3 sequence (DNA): TGCAGTGCTAGAGAGGATACCAACACTGAAGCTTTCTTT.

This chain connects TRBV19 to TRBJ1-1; D is uncertain. This CDR3 is built from 10 residues. The germline V gene encodes CDR1 LNHDA and CDR2 SQIVND (reference sequence). The CDR3 sequence: CATGNTEAFF. CDR3 DNA sequence: TGTGCTACGGGGAACACTGAAGCTTTCTTT.

This clonotype has only a few counts. The genes are TRBV4-1 and TRBJ1-2; 8 nucleotides line up with TRBD1. V shed 3 bases, J shed 5 bases, and the junction held 11 bases outside the gene matches. This CDR3 spans 16 amino acids. Per the germline V gene, CDR1 is MGHRA and CDR2 is YSYEKL. The DNA of the CDR3 is TGCGCCAGCAGCCAGGACCCGGGTGACAGGGGATATGGCTACACCTTC. Protein sequence: CASSQDPGDRGYGYTF.

This clonotype was observed a few times. The DNA for the CDR3 is TGTGCCAGCAGTTTGAGAGCGCAAAACACTGAAGCTTTCTTT. Its translation: CASSLRAQNTEAFF. The J gene is TRBJ1-1, the V gene TRBV12-3 or TRBV12-4; D is unclear. The CDR3 consists of 14 residues. The V end lost 3 bases, the J end lost 2 bases, and 10 bases lay between the germline ends.

This rearrangement joins TRBV20-1 to TRBJ1-5, with D unclear. CDR1 DFQATT and CDR2 SNEGSKA come from the germline V gene (reference sequence). The length of the CDR3 is 10 residues. The DNA for the CDR3 is TGCAGAGCCGGATGGGAGCCCCAGCATTTT. Its translation: CRAGWEPQHF.

The chain links TRBV6-5 to TRBJ1-5, with TRBD1 as a possible D gene (6 bases). The V gene lost 2 bases and the J gene lost 1 base, with 6 bases spanning the gap. Per the germline V gene, CDR1 is MNHEY and CDR2 is SVGAGI. This CDR3 is built from 14 residues. The CDR3 region has the DNA TGTGCCAGCAGTTACGGACAGAGCAATCAGCCCCAGCATTTT. Its protein product is CASSYGQSNQPQHF.

The chain employs TRBV9 and TRBJ2-5; 9 nucleotides line up with TRBD2. After removal of 4 bases from V and 7 bases from J, the junction contained 8 bases not matched to a gene. The CDR3 length is 14 residues. The germline CDR1 and CDR2 sequences are SGDLS and YYNGEE. The CDR3 sequence: CASSPWTSEGTQYF. In DNA, the CDR3 is TGTGCCAGCAGCCCATGGACTAGCGAAGGGACCCAGTACTTC.

The chain links TRBV20-1 to TRBJ2-7; D remains unclear. V lost 3 bases and J lost 4, with 10 bases in between. Looked up from germline, CDR1 is DFQATT and CDR2 is SNEGSKA (reference sequence). CDR3 size: 12 residues. CDR3 in DNA: TGCAGTGCTAGGACGAGAGCTTACGAGCAGTACTTC. Amino acid sequence: CSARTRAYEQYF.

The chain uses TRBV19 and TRBJ1-1; D uncertain. Per the germline V gene, CDR1 is LNHDA and CDR2 is SQIVND (reference sequence). The CDR3 spans 14 residues. CDR3 bases: TGTGCTACGGAACTTAGCGGGCGGAACACTGAAGCTTTCTTT. Protein sequence: CATELSGRNTEAFF.

The chain employs TRBV29-1 and TRBJ2-5; D not certain. Trimming removed 2 bases from V and 5 bases from J, with 9 bases in between. The length of the CDR3 is 12 residues. Germline V gives CDR1 SQVTM, CDR2 ANQGSEA. Written as DNA, the CDR3 is TGCAGCGTTGAATACCGTGGGGAGACCCAGTACTTC. Encoded protein: CSVEYRGETQYF. The entire variable domain, with the rest obtained from reference TRBV29-1 and TRBJ2-5, is as follows: SAVISQKPSRDICQRGTSLTIQCQVDSQVTMMFWYRQQPGQSLTLIATANQGSEATYESGFVIDKFPISRPNLTFSTLTVSNMSPEDSSIYLCSVEYRGETQYFGPGTRLLVL.

This sequence joins TRBV10-2 and TRBJ1-1; D gene uncertain. The length of the CDR3 is 14 residues. Trimming took 5 bases from V and 4 from J, leaving 14 bases between them. Germline values: CDR1 WSHSY, CDR2 SAAADI. The CDR3: CASSSTGPFTEAFF. The CDR3 DNA reads as TGCGCCAGCAGTTCAACCGGACCGTTCACTGAAGCTTTCTTT.

Points on this clonotype: A much larger clone is a single base away; this may be a read error. The chain uses TRBV11-2 and TRBJ1-1; D is undetermined. V was clipped by 2 bases and J by 1 base, with 14 bases between them. CDR3 length: 16 residues. Per the germline V gene, CDR1 is SGHAT and CDR2 is FQNNGV. The CDR3 spells CASSLSRLPWNTEAFF. The CDR3 DNA sequence: TGTGCCAGCAGCTTAAGCCGGTTGCCATGGAACACTGAAGCTTTCTTT.